The 30 T cell receptor beta chains below were found in one sample sequenced in a study of blood T cells in healthy people across ages. Primed by a sample-barcoded 5' primer and a J-beta primer mix, a second PCR proceeded for 7 to 11 cycles. TCRdb analysed the 5' RACE reads with MiXCR anew, one entry per CDR3 protein. Of 1.5 million to 2 million distinct CDR3 sequences listed, approximately 28% were seen once; the top ten hold about 8%. Input material: blood. These receptors all stem from a woman in her 30s in good health.

This clonotype was found a few times. V is TRBV10-3 and J is TRBJ2-5, with TRBD2 matching 13 bases. The CDR3 runs 16 residues. CDR1 is ENHRY, CDR2 SYGVKD, per germline. V trimming: 10 bases; J trimming: 5 bases; junction bases outside the gene matches: 13. CDR3 bases: TGTGCCAGCCTGGCCGGGACTAGCGGGAATAGGGAGACCCAGTACTTC. As protein: CASLAGTSGNRETQYF.

This clonotype has a handful of counts. The V gene is TRBV7-2, the J gene TRBJ2-6, with D possibly matching TRBD1 (5 bases). The CDR3 length is 17 residues. Trimming removed 5 bases at V and 0 bases at J, with 14 bases between. Germline loops: CDR1 SGHTA, CDR2 FQGNSA. CDR3 bases: TGTGCCAGCAGCCAACAGACAGTTCTCTCTGGGGCCAACGTCCTGACTTTC. Its translation is CASSQQTVLSGANVLTF.

This clonotype was picked up a small number of times. With a much larger clone just one base away, this may be a read error. V and J are TRBV5-1 and TRBJ2-4, with 7 bases lining up with TRBD2. The end of the DNA aligns better with TRBJ2-7, so the J call may be wrong. This CDR3 has 15 residues. CDR1 and CDR2 (germline): SGHRS, YFSETQ. CDR3 DNA: TGCGCCTGCAGCCCCCAGGGAGGGTTAACCTACGAGCAGTACTTC. It encodes CACSPQGGLTYEQYF.

This clonotype has at least ten counts. This chain connects TRBV28 to TRBJ2-3; 11 nucleotides line up with TRBD2. With 6 bases clipped from V and 5 bases from J, the junction kept 10 bases outside the gene matches. This CDR3 is built from 16 residues. Germline CDR1 and CDR2: MDHEN and SYDVKM. The CDR3 sequence: CASSSPTSGNQDTQYF. In nucleotides, the CDR3 is TGTGCCAGCAGCTCCCCGACTAGCGGGAACCAAGATACGCAGTATTTT.

This clonotype was seen more than once but under ten times. V usage is TRBV28 and J usage is TRBJ1-1, with 7 bases matching TRBD1. With V trimmed by 5 bases and J by 0 bases, 6 bases remained unmatched. CDR3 size: 15 residues. The V gene's germline CDR1 is MDHEN and CDR2 SYDVKM. CDR3 region: CASSNRGPLNTEAFF. In DNA form, the CDR3 reads TGTGCCAGCAGTAACAGGGGTCCTCTGAACACTGAAGCTTTCTTT.

This clonotype was observed a handful of times. The chain is built from TRBV14 and TRBJ2-6, with 8 bases identical to TRBD1. V gave up 6 bases and J gave up 12 bases; unmatched junction bases: 7. Germline CDR1 reads SGHDN; CDR2 reads FVKESK. The CDR3 totals 13 residues. The CDR3 is CASRVQGAGVLTF. The CDR3 nucleotides read TGTGCCAGCAGAGTCCAGGGGGCTGGCGTCCTGACTTTC.

This clonotype was picked up one time. The chain carries TRBV7-9 and TRBJ1-2; D possibly corresponds to TRBD1 (5 bases). CDR3 length equals 18 residues. Germline CDR1 SEHNR, CDR2 FQNEAQ (reference sequence). V dropped 2 bases and J dropped 5 bases, with 24 bases sitting between them. CDR3 coding DNA: TGTGCCAGCAGCTTAACTGTAGAAGAGGGCAGGGCTTCGTATGGCTACACCTTC. Translation gives CASSLTVEEGRASYGYTF.

This clonotype has a handful of counts. V and J are TRBV21-1 and TRBJ2-5; TRBD2, the table's D call, lacks a check against the DNA. TRBV21-1 has pseudogene status. CDR3 length: 16 residues. The CDR3 DNA follows: TGTGCCAGCAGCAAAGCCGGGACTGTTGGAAAAGAGACCCAGTACTTC. Translated: CASSKAGTVGKETQYF.

This clonotype has a handful of counts. V and J are TRBV30 and TRBJ2-1; 8 nucleotides align to TRBD1. The germline V gene encodes CDR1 GTSNPN and CDR2 SVGIG (reference sequence). Trimming removed 4 bases from V and 4 bases from J; junction bases left unmatched: 6. The CDR3 extends over 14 amino acids. CDR3 coding DNA: TGTGCCTGGATGCGAGGGACAGGATACAATGAGCAGTTCTTC. As protein: CAWMRGTGYNEQFF.

This clonotype has just a few counts. V is TRBV7-3 and J is TRBJ2-3; maybe TRBD2 (6 bases). This CDR3 contains 16 residues. The V end lost 7 bases, the J end lost 4 bases, and 21 bases lay between the germline ends. The germline V gene has CDR1 SGHTA and CDR2 FQGTGA. The CDR3 loop is CASNPSAGMISDTQYF. Written as DNA, the CDR3 is TGTGCCAGCAACCCTAGCGCGGGGATGATCTCAGATACGCAGTATTTT.

This clonotype turned up a few times. CDR3 nucleotide sequence: TGTGCCAGCAGCGACCGACAGGTCCCCGAAGCTTTCTTT. It translates to CASSDRQVPEAFF. The chain joins TRBV6-5 to TRBJ1-1; TRBD1 is a possible D gene (6 bases). The V gene's germline CDR1 is MNHEY and CDR2 SVGAGI. The V gene lost 6 bases and the J gene lost 8 bases, with 16 bases spanning the gap. The CDR3 has 13 residues.

At least ten counts were recorded for this clonotype. The chain uses TRBV20-1 and TRBJ1-2; 7 bases are a match to TRBD1. Trimming removed 6 bases from V and 6 bases from J; junction bases left unmatched: 7. The germline V gene encodes CDR1 DFQATT and CDR2 SNEGSKA (reference sequence). The CDR3 contains 12 residues. This CDR3 is CSAPTGADGYTF. CDR3 sequence (DNA): TGCAGTGCCCCAACAGGGGCGGATGGCTACACCTTC.

The chain employs TRBV10-3 and TRBJ2-1; 9 nucleotides line up with TRBD2. The J call could be wrong; TRBJ2-7 is a better fit for the DNA end. Germline V gene sequence: CDR1 ENHRY, CDR2 SYGVKD. The CDR3 has 17 amino acids. The chain's CDR3 is CAISESTSGSSYNEQYF. DNA for the CDR3: TGTGCCATCAGTGAGTCGACTAGCGGTAGCTCCTACAATGAGCAGTACTTC.

The CDR3 spells CSVEGRPLVNTEAFF. For the CDR3, the DNA is TGCAGCGTTGAGGGCCGTCCCCTAGTGAACACTGAAGCTTTCTTT. The rearrangement links TRBV29-1 to TRBJ1-1; D remains ambiguous. This CDR3 spans 15 amino acids. From germline, CDR1 is SQVTM and CDR2 ANQGSEA. V was trimmed by 3 bases and J by 0 bases, leaving 14 bases between them.

This clonotype was recorded at least ten times. The chain is built from TRBV12-3 or TRBV12-4 and TRBJ1-2, with a tentative D call TRBD1 (5 bases). The germline V and J ends were trimmed by 4 bases and 5 bases, with 14 bases remaining between them. CDR3 length: 14 amino acids. The CDR3 protein is CASSSRGREYGYTF. In DNA form, the CDR3 reads TGTGCCAGCAGTTCTCGGGGCCGGGAGTATGGCTACACCTTC.

V is TRBV29-1 and J is TRBJ1-1; weak D call: TRBD1 (6 bases). Trimming shortened V by 7 bases and J by 0 bases, and 15 bases separated the two germline ends. CDR1 is SQVTM and CDR2 is ANQGSEA in the germline V gene. The CDR3 covers 14 residues. CDR3 coding DNA: TGCAGCGGGGGGCTTGAAGGAATGAACACTGAAGCTTTCTTT. Protein: CSGGLEGMNTEAFF.

This clonotype has at least ten counts. The gene calls are TRBV5-6 and TRBJ2-3; D gene ambiguous. This CDR3 has 15 residues. The ends were cut back, 0 bases at V and 2 bases at J, with 10 bases in the middle. From germline, CDR1 is SGHDT and CDR2 YYEEEE. CDR3 protein: CASSLVVRTTDTQYF. DNA for the CDR3: TGTGCCAGCAGCTTGGTGGTCCGAACCACAGATACGCAGTATTTT.

This clonotype was seen a handful of times. The chain is built from TRBV4-1 and TRBJ2-3; tentatively, D is TRBD2 (6 bases). The germline V gene encodes CDR1 MGHRA and CDR2 YSYEKL. Trimming took 0 bases from V and 6 from J, leaving 19 bases between them. This CDR3 is built from 17 residues. The CDR3 bases are TGCGCCAGCAGCCAAGAAAAGTTGGGGCGGGGAACGGATACGCAGTATTTT. Translated: CASSQEKLGRGTDTQYF.

This clonotype was observed a handful of times. Here the CDR3 DNA reads TGTGCCAGCCAAAGAATTCGCGGGGGAAGAGAGACCCAGTACTTC. Translation gives CASQRIRGGRETQYF. The chain uses TRBV7-6 and TRBJ2-5; 7 bases are a match to TRBD2. The CDR3 totals 15 residues. The V gene's germline CDR1 is SGHVS and CDR2 FNYEAQ. The V gene end was trimmed by 8 bases and the J gene end by 4 bases; junction bases not matched to a gene: 13.

The CDR3 nucleotides are TGTGCCAGCAGCTTGGACAGGGTTGATGGGCAGTTCTTC. Residues: CASSLDRVDGQFF. The chain links TRBV5-6 to TRBJ2-1, with a possible D match to TRBD1 (6 bases). Trimming shortened V by 0 bases and J by 12 bases, and 13 bases separated the two germline ends. This CDR3 has 13 residues. Germline CDR1 and CDR2: SGHDT and YYEEEE.

In this sample, this clonotype turned up a few times. The V call is TRBV3-1, the J call TRBJ2-5; D unclear. The V gene lost 1 base and the J gene lost 1 base, with 10 bases spanning the gap. Germline CDR1 reads LGHDT; CDR2 reads YNNKEL (reference sequence). The CDR3 is 15 amino acids. CDR3 loop: CASSQGWPVQETQYF. CDR3 sequence (DNA): TGTGCCAGCAGCCAAGGATGGCCAGTCCAAGAGACCCAGTACTTC.

This clonotype came up many times. The chain couples TRBV4-1 to TRBJ2-6; D assignment may be TRBD1 or TRBD2 (5 bases each). CDR1 and CDR2 (germline): MGHRA, YSYEKL. The CDR3 contains 16 residues. V was clipped by 1 base and J by 4 bases, with 11 bases between them. DNA for the CDR3: TGCGCCAGCAGCCAAGTTCAGGGACCCGGGGCCAACGTCCTGACTTTC. It is translated as CASSQVQGPGANVLTF.

This clonotype has a handful of counts. The chain employs TRBV7-9 and TRBJ2-7, with D uncertain. This CDR3 comprises 14 residues. Germline CDR1 reads SEHNR; CDR2 reads FQNEAQ (reference sequence). The ends were cut back, 5 bases at V and 2 bases at J, with 13 bases in the middle. The CDR3 reads CASSPQSRTYEQYF. As DNA, the CDR3 is TGTGCCAGCAGCCCCCAGAGTAGGACCTACGAGCAGTACTTC.

This clonotype was seen repeatedly, ten times or more. V gene TRBV7-9 combines with J gene TRBJ2-1; D is ambiguous. The germline V and J ends were trimmed by 9 bases and 3 bases, with 9 bases remaining between them. The germline V gene has CDR1 SEHNR and CDR2 FQNEAQ (reference sequence). The CDR3 runs to 12 residues. For the CDR3, the DNA is TGTGCCAGTAGCCCAATCTACAATGAGCAGTTCTTC. As protein: CASSPIYNEQFF.

The chain links TRBV30 to TRBJ2-6; D remains ambiguous. The CDR3 is 16 amino acids. The germline V gene encodes CDR1 GTSNPN and CDR2 SVGIG (reference sequence). Trimming pared 4 bases from V and 1 base from J, leaving 14 bases between. CDR3 region: CAWKPAPYSGANVLTF. The CDR3 coding sequence is TGTGCCTGGAAGCCGGCACCCTATTCTGGGGCCAACGTCCTGACTTTC.

This clonotype has a handful of counts. The chain joins TRBV7-3 to TRBJ2-5; TRBD1 matches 8 bases. J gave up 5 bases and V 6 bases, and 5 bases lay outside the gene matches. Germline V lookup: CDR1 SGHTA, CDR2 FQGTGA. CDR3 length: 13 amino acids. The CDR3 DNA follows: TGTGCCAGCAGGTCGACAGGGGATGAGACCCAGTACTTC. Protein product: CASRSTGDETQYF.

The V and J genes are TRBV20-1 and TRBJ1-2; D not certain. This CDR3 spans 13 amino acids. The V end was cut by 3 bases, the J end by 4 bases, with 12 bases between. The germline V gene encodes CDR1 DFQATT and CDR2 SNEGSKA (reference sequence). CDR3 bases: TGCAGTGCTAGTTCGGCGGCAGGCTATGGCTACACCTTC. Translated: CSASSAAGYGYTF.

This clonotype was observed many times. The rearrangement uses TRBV18 and TRBJ2-1; D may correspond to TRBD1 or TRBD2 (6 bases each). The germline V and J ends were trimmed by 1 base and 3 bases, with 13 bases remaining between them. This CDR3 has 16 amino acids. Germline CDR1 is KGHSH and CDR2 is LQKENI. CDR3 in amino acids: CASSPLEGDNYNEQFF. CDR3 coding DNA: TGTGCCAGCTCACCACTGGAGGGGGATAACTACAATGAGCAGTTCTTC.

J is TRBJ2-2 and V is TRBV5-1; 9 bases fit TRBD2. In germline, CDR1 is SGHRS, CDR2 YFSETQ. This CDR3 has 17 residues. V lost 0 bases and J lost 6; bases outside the gene matches: 9. This chain's CDR3 is CASSLVIAGVGPGELFF. The DNA of the CDR3 is TGCGCCAGCAGCTTGGTCATAGCGGGAGTAGGGCCCGGGGAGCTGTTTTTT. The variable domain in full, completed from reference TRBV5-1 and TRBJ2-2, reads KAGVTQTPRYLIKTRGQQVTLSCSPISGHRSVSWYQQTPGQGLQFLFEYFSETQRNKGNFPGRFSGRQFSNSRSEMNVSTLELGDSALYLCASSLVIAGVGPGELFFGEGSRLTVL.

On this clonotype itself: At one boundary the junction diverges from the germline segment, which might be a read error. The chain has TRBV4-1 and TRBJ1-1, with D possibly TRBD1 on 5 matching bases. The CDR3 is 15 amino acids. Germline CDR1 is MGHRA and CDR2 is YSYEKL. The CDR3 region is CAGSQGAGLNTEAFF. CDR3 sequence (DNA): TGCGCCGGCAGCCAAGGGGCAGGGTTGAACACTGAAGCTTTCTTT.